This TCR beta chain was captured by sequencing in a study of T cells in Graves' hyperthyroidism and ophthalmopathy. Trimming pared 5 bases from V and 2 bases from J, leaving 13 bases between. CDR3 length equals 14 residues. Patients affected by ophthalmopathy presented a Clinical Activity Score of at least 3, a NOSPECS grade of at least 4, and disease duration below 3 months. Those patients with uncontrolled infection, other autoimmune disease, pregnancy or lactation were excluded. Amplified TCR beta CDR3 regions derived from RNA transcripts. Carried out on the TCR CDR3, a first-round RT-PCR used the HTBI primer set. Each CDR3 protein gets one entry after TCRdb re-called the multiplex PCR reads with MiXCR. The sample holds 250,000 to 350,000 distinct CDR3 sequences, roughly 22% seen once. Study findings and constraints: A model using 13 V-J features told ophthalmopathy apart from stable hyperthyroidism. Ophthalmopathy got predicted by the model a median roughly 6.4 months before its onset.

Details on this clonotype: Antigen specificity is unknown.

Sequencing was carried out using blood. The chain joins TRBV12-3 or TRBV12-4 to TRBJ2-7; D possibly uses TRBD1 or TRBD2 (5 bases each). This receptor was identified in a young man with Graves' ophthalmopathy. DNA of the CDR3: TGTGCCAGCAGTCCTCTATCGGGGCCCTACGAGCAGTACTTC. It translates to CASSPLSGPYEQYF.